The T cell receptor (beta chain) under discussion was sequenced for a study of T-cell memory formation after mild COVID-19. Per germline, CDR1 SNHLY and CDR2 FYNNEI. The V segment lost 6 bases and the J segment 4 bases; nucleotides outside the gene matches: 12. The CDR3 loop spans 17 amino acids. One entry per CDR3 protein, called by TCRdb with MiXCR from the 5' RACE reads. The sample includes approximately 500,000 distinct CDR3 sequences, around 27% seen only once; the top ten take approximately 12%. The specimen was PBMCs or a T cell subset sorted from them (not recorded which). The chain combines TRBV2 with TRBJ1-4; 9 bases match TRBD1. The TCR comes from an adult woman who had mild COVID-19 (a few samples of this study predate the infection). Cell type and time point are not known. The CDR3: CASRYTDRGWSNEKLFF. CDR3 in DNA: TGTGCCAGCAGATACACGGACAGGGGTTGGAGTAATGAAAAACTGTTTTTT.